The T cell receptor beta chain described here comes from a study of T-cell memory formation after mild COVID-19. Turning to the study itself: The study found TCR clusters largely donor specific.

This clonotype was counted only a few times. Antigen unknown. Points from the study as a whole: Still unconfirmed is whether the second-wave clones peaking on day 37 recognized SARS-CoV-2.

TCRdb reprocessed the 5' RACE reads with MiXCR, giving one entry per CDR3 protein. Among around 150,000 distinct CDR3 sequences listed, about 14% were seen once. The sequenced material came from PBMCs or a T cell subset sorted from them (not recorded which). The TCR was taken from an adult woman who had mild COVID-19 (a few samples of this study predate the infection). Cell type and time point are not known.

CDR3 amino acids: CASSLDQGAVSYEQYF. For the CDR3, the DNA is TGCGCCAGCAGCTTGGACCAGGGGGCAGTCTCCTACGAGCAGTACTTC. The chain couples TRBV5-1 to TRBJ2-7; 8 positions agree with TRBD1. The CDR3 is made up of 16 amino acids. Germline V lookup: CDR1 SGHRS, CDR2 YFSETQ. The V gene end was trimmed by 0 bases and the J gene end by 0 bases; junction bases not matched to a gene: 5.